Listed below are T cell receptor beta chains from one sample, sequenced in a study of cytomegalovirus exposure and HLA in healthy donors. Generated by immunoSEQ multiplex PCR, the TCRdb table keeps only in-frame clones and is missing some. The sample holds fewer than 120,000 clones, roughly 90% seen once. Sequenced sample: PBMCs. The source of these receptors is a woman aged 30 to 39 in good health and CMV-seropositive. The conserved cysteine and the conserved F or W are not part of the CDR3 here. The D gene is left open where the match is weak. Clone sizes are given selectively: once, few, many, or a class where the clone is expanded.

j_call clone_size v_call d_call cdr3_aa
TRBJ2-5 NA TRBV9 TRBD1 ASSARDRMWETQY
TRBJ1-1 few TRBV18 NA ASSPRGKNTEAF
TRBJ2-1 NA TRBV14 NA ASSGGVRGPYNEQF
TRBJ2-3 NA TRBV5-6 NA ASSFSYFSTDTQY
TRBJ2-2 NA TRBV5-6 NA ASSLDREGTGELF
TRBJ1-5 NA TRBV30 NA AWSPSTDQPQH
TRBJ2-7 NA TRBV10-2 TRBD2 ASRTSGSSYEQY
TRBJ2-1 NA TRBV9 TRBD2 ASSAVGDYSYNEQF
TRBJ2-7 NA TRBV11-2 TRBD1 ASSRTGGGYEQY
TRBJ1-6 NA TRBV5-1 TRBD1 ASGQGTGSPLH
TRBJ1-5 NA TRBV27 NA ATMRVGYSNQPQH
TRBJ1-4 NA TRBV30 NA AWSTGQFPLWGPNEKLF